A single sample gave rise to the 21 T cell receptor beta chains below, sequenced in a study of T-cell reconstitution after alpha-beta-depleted transplantation in children. As it was prepared, the TCRbeta library received unique molecular identifiers. TCRdb reanalysed the PCR reads using MiXCR and keeps one entry per CDR3 protein. The data hold 480,000 or so distinct CDR3 sequences, with 10% observed a single time. Here the sequenced sample was PBMCs, taken before TCRalphabeta/CD19-depleted stem cell transplant. Receptors originate from a child younger than 10 with inherited bone marrow failure, due to receive a stem cell transplant.

As regards this clonotype: A much larger clone is a single base away; this may be a read error. This chain joins TRBV5-1 and TRBJ2-2; D is uncertain. V lost 3 bases and J 9 bases, leaving 12 bases between the germline ends. This CDR3 is 13 amino acids long. CDR1 and CDR2 (germline): SGHRS, YFSETQ. The CDR3 nucleotides read TGCGCCAGCAGCTCCCTCATAGGCTGGGAGCTGTTTTTT. It translates to CASSSLIGWELFF.

This clonotype showed up many times. The V and J genes are TRBV28 and TRBJ2-4; 7 bases fit TRBD1. The trim removed 2 bases at V and 0 bases at J, leaving 16 bases unmatched. The CDR3 spans 20 residues. Germline V lookup: CDR1 MDHEN, CDR2 SYDVKM. The CDR3 coding sequence is TGTGCCAGCAGTTTAGCCCTGACAATGAACGAGGGGGCAGCCAAAAACATTCAGTACTTC. Translation: CASSLALTMNEGAAKNIQYF. Full variable domain (missing parts from reference TRBV28 and TRBJ2-4): DVKVTQSSRYLVKRTGEKVFLECVQDMDHENMFWYRQDPGLGLRLIYFSYDVKMKEKGDIPEGYSVSREKKERFSLILESASTNQTSMYLCASSLALTMNEGAAKNIQYFGAGTRLSVL.

This clonotype has a count of ten or more. The chain is built from TRBV5-1 and TRBJ1-5, with D possibly TRBD1 on 5 matching bases. The CDR3 is 14 residues long. V lost 2 bases, J lost 4 bases, and 10 bases lay in between. Germline CDR1 SGHRS, CDR2 YFSETQ. DNA for the CDR3: TGCGCCAGCAGCTTTGGGACTGCTAATCAGCCCCAGCATTTT. Translation: CASSFGTANQPQHF.

This clonotype was counted ten times or more. V is TRBV20-1 and J is TRBJ1-1; 9 bases map to TRBD1. CDR1 DFQATT and CDR2 SNEGSKA come from the germline V gene (reference sequence). With 6 bases clipped from V and 4 bases from J, the junction kept 12 bases outside the gene matches. The CDR3 totals 15 residues. The DNA of the CDR3 is TGCAGTGCCATCCTAAGTGCGACAGGGGGCACTGAAGCTTTCTTT. Its translation: CSAILSATGGTEAFF.

The J gene is TRBJ1-1, the V gene TRBV29-1, with D unclear. The CDR3 covers 11 residues. Per the germline V gene, CDR1 is SQVTM and CDR2 is ANQGSEA. V was clipped by 4 bases and J by 3 bases, with 6 bases between them. In DNA, the CDR3 is TGCAGCGTTGGAAGGGACACTGAAGCTTTCTTT. Encoded protein: CSVGRDTEAFF. Variable domain in full (rest from reference TRBV29-1 and TRBJ1-1): SAVISQKPSRDICQRGTSLTIQCQVDSQVTMMFWYRQQPGQSLTLIATANQGSEATYESGFVIDKFPISRPNLTFSTLTVSNMSPEDSSIYLCSVGRDTEAFFGQGTRLTVV.

This clonotype was detected ten times or more. This chain links TRBV29-1 with TRBJ2-1; D is ambiguous. This CDR3 is built from 14 residues. Germline CDR1 and CDR2: SQVTM and ANQGSEA. V lost 8 bases and J lost 6, with 20 bases in between. Here the CDR3 reads CSIGRRLWTNEQFF. The CDR3, as DNA: TGCAGCATCGGAAGGCGGCTCTGGACCAATGAGCAGTTCTTC.

This clonotype was counted at least ten times. The chain carries TRBV7-2 and TRBJ2-1, with 9 positions matching TRBD1. The V gene end was trimmed by 2 bases and the J gene end by 1 base; junction bases not matched to a gene: 3. The CDR3 is 16 residues long. CDR1 and CDR2 from the germline V gene are SGHTA and FQGNSA. The CDR3 bases are TGTGCCAGCAGCTTACCGGACAGGGGATCCTACAATGAGCAGTTCTTC. This translates into CASSLPDRGSYNEQFF. Drawing the rest from reference TRBV7-2 and TRBJ2-1, the complete variable domain is GAGVSQSPSNKVTEKGKDVELRCDPISGHTALYWYRQSLGQGLEFLIYFQGNSAPDKSGLPSDRFSAERTGGSVSTLTIQRTQQEDSAVYLCASSLPDRGSYNEQFFGPGTRLTVL.

This clonotype was picked up many times. The chain has TRBV27 and TRBJ2-7, with 8 bases that match TRBD1. The germline gives CDR1 MNHEY, CDR2 SMNVEV (reference sequence). The J segment lost 6 bases and the V segment lost 5 bases, leaving 12 bases of the junction unmatched. This CDR3 spans 15 amino acids. In nucleotides, the CDR3 is TGTGCCAGCAGTCCCCTCCGACAGGGGACTGGCGAGCAGTACTTC. Protein product: CASSPLRQGTGEQYF.

In this sample, this clonotype turned up many times. This sequence joins TRBV9 and TRBJ2-1; tentative D call: TRBD2 (6 bases). The V gene's germline CDR1 is SGDLS and CDR2 YYNGEE. The germline V and J ends were trimmed by 9 bases and 7 bases, with 17 bases remaining between them. The CDR3 is made up of 13 amino acids. The CDR3 DNA reads as TGTGCCATTCTCGGCGGGATGGGGAATGAGCAGTTCTTC. It specifies CAILGGMGNEQFF.

The rearrangement joins TRBV19 to TRBJ1-2, with D possibly being TRBD1 (6 bases). CDR1 and CDR2 from the germline V gene are LNHDA and SQIVND (reference sequence). This CDR3 contains 15 residues. Trimming stripped 4 bases from V and 3 bases from J, with 15 bases between. The CDR3 is CASSTETGPYYGYTF. The DNA for the CDR3 is TGTGCCAGTAGTACCGAAACAGGGCCCTACTATGGCTACACCTTC.

The rearrangement joins TRBV5-6 to TRBJ2-5, with 8 bases aligning to TRBD1. V lost 5 bases, J lost 3 bases, and 9 bases stayed unmatched. CDR3 length equals 15 residues. Germline assignment: CDR1 SGHDT and CDR2 YYEEEE. The CDR3 sequence is CASRFLAGGEETQYF. CDR3 DNA sequence: TGTGCCAGCAGGTTTCTAGCAGGGGGCGAAGAGACCCAGTACTTC.

The table lists this clonotype with many counts. The chain employs TRBV5-1 and TRBJ1-1; D gene unclear. Trimming removed 0 bases at V and 4 bases at J, with 10 bases between. Germline V lookup: CDR1 SGHRS, CDR2 YFSETQ. The CDR3 has 14 amino acids. The CDR3 coding sequence is TGCGCCAGCAGCTTGGCTGGGAAAGCCACTGAAGCTTTCTTT. The encoded protein is CASSLAGKATEAFF.

This clonotype occurred a few times. The chain joins TRBV7-9 to TRBJ1-1; TRBD1 might be the D (6 bases). CDR3 length: 16 amino acids. Looked up from germline, CDR1 is SEHNR and CDR2 is FQNEAQ (reference sequence). Trimming pared 5 bases from V and 5 bases from J, leaving 21 bases between. The CDR3 nucleotides are TGTGCCAGCAGCCCATATTGGGGGGCCCGGTGGACTGAAGCTTTCTTT. It specifies CASSPYWGARWTEAFF.

This clonotype was seen at least ten times. The V and J genes are TRBV6-5 and TRBJ2-3, with 16 nucleotides matching TRBD2. Germline V gene lookup returns CDR1 MNHEY and CDR2 SVGAGI. With V trimmed by 4 bases and J by 6 bases, 22 bases remained unmatched. The CDR3 has 22 amino acids. DNA of the CDR3: TGTGCCAGCAGTTCCCCAAGAATACTCGGGACTAGCGGGAGGGGTTCTATCGATACGCAGTATTTT. It translates to CASSSPRILGTSGRGSIDTQYF.

This clonotype was recorded many times. The rearrangement links TRBV19 to TRBJ1-5; D gene unclear. The germline V and J ends were trimmed by 7 bases and 1 base, with 14 bases remaining between them. The CDR3 has 15 amino acids. Germline V gene data show CDR1 as LNHDA and CDR2 as SQIVND (reference sequence). CDR3 coding DNA: TGTGCCAGTAACTCTCCTGGGCGCAGCAATCAGCCCCAGCATTTT. Translation: CASNSPGRSNQPQHF.

This clonotype was seen many times. CDR3 coding DNA: TGTGCCAGCAGTGAAGACAGTGGGCGGAATGAGCAGTTCTTC. As protein: CASSEDSGRNEQFF. The chain couples TRBV25-1 to TRBJ2-1; a possible D gene is TRBD1 (5 bases). Trimming stripped 2 bases from V and 7 bases from J, with 12 bases between. CDR3 length equals 14 residues. Germline V gives CDR1 MGHDK, CDR2 SYGVNS.

This clonotype was observed a handful of times. The DNA for the CDR3 is TGCGCCAGCAGCCCGGACCTCTCTGGGGCCAACGTCCTGACTTTC. It encodes CASSPDLSGANVLTF. The chain joins TRBV5-1 to TRBJ2-6; D ambiguous. V was clipped by 4 bases and J by 0 bases, with 8 bases between them. Per germline, CDR1 SGHRS and CDR2 YFSETQ. The CDR3 loop spans 15 amino acids.

Ten or more counts support this clonotype. V usage is TRBV28 and J usage is TRBJ2-1; 8 bases line up with TRBD2. The CDR3 runs 16 residues. Per germline, CDR1 MDHEN and CDR2 SYDVKM. After removal of 4 bases from V and 4 bases from J, the junction contained 9 bases not matched to a gene. In DNA form, the CDR3 reads TGTGCCAGCAGTTCACAGTCGGGGGGGACTTACAATGAGCAGTTCTTC. It specifies CASSSQSGGTYNEQFF. The whole variable domain, remainder taken from reference TRBV28 and TRBJ2-1, is DVKVTQSSRYLVKRTGEKVFLECVQDMDHENMFWYRQDPGLGLRLIYFSYDVKMKEKGDIPEGYSVSREKKERFSLILESASTNQTSMYLCASSSQSGGTYNEQFFGPGTRLTVL.

Ten or more counts support this clonotype. V usage is TRBV4-3 and J usage is TRBJ1-5, with D hard to call. CDR3 length: 14 amino acids. Trimming removed 2 bases from V and 2 bases from J, with 7 bases in between. The V gene's germline CDR1 is LGHNA and CDR2 YSLEER. The CDR3 DNA follows: TGCGCCAGCAGCCAAACTCTACGCAATCAGCCCCAGCATTTT. It translates to CASSQTLRNQPQHF.

This clonotype was found many times. This sequence joins TRBV27 and TRBJ2-3; possibly TRBD2 for D (5 bases). Trimming took off 8 bases at V and 2 bases at J, with 20 bases between the two ends. The CDR3 sequence is 16 residues long. The germline V gene has CDR1 MNHEY and CDR2 SMNVEV (reference sequence). This chain's CDR3 is CASRYATRLSTDTQYF. CDR3 in DNA: TGTGCCAGCCGGTACGCCACTAGGCTCTCCACAGATACGCAGTATTTT.

Turning to this clonotype: A much larger clone lies one base from this, so it may be a read error. The chain joins TRBV4-1 to TRBJ2-7; possible D gene TRBD1, 5 bases. Germline V gives CDR1 MGHRA, CDR2 YSYEKL. The CDR3 has 14 amino acids. The CDR3, as DNA: TGCACCAGCAGCCCGACGGACATCTTATACGAGCAGTACTTC. Residues: CTSSPTDILYEQYF.